These 5 T cell receptor beta chains were all obtained from the same sample, sequenced in a study of shared clonotypes between healthy human individuals. TCRdb's copy holds only in-frame clones and misses some; the assay was immunoSEQ multiplex PCR. The sample lists some 2,500,000 clones, over 85% occurring once. The sequenced sample was naive CD4+ T cells from PBMCs. Stated subset: CD45RA+ positively selected. All receptors derive from a young man in good health. Some clones in this sample may be carry-over from other donors' samples.

The gene calls are TRBV15 and TRBJ1-4; 9 positions match TRBD1. Losses at the gene ends were 8 bases for V and 0 bases for J; bases not matched to a gene: 1. Per the germline V gene, CDR1 is LNHNV and CDR2 is YYDKDF (reference sequence). This CDR3 is 14 amino acids long. CDR3 sequence (DNA): TGTGCCACCCGACAGGGGGCAACTAATGAAAAACTGTTTTTT. Translated, it gives CATRQGATNEKLFF.

As regards this clone: Other DNA sequences of this sample code for an identical CDR3. The CDR3 coding sequence is TGTGCCAGCAGTTCCCAGGGAAATGGCTACACCTTC. This gives the protein CASSSQGNGYTF. V and J are TRBV28 and TRBJ1-2, with D possibly TRBD1 on 5 matching bases. Trimming shortened V by 4 bases and J by 6 bases, and 9 bases separated the two germline ends. The CDR3 contains 12 residues. Germline V CDR1 and CDR2: MDHEN, SYDVKM.

The chain uses TRBV28 and TRBJ2-7, with D perhaps TRBD1 (6 bases). V was clipped by 1 base and J by 3 bases, with 10 bases between them. Per germline, CDR1 MDHEN and CDR2 SYDVKM. The CDR3 has 14 amino acids. DNA of the CDR3: TGTGCCAGCAGTTTATTAGGACAGCACTACGAGCAGTACTTC. This sequence encodes CASSLLGQHYEQYF.

This chain joins TRBV28 and TRBJ2-2; D call uncertain. Per germline, CDR1 MDHEN and CDR2 SYDVKM. Trimming took off 6 bases at V and 0 bases at J, with 17 bases between the two ends. The CDR3 length is 17 residues. In nucleotides, the CDR3 is TGTGCCAGCAGCCCTACGGTCGGTAGGTCGAACACCGGGGAGCTGTTTTTT. It encodes CASSPTVGRSNTGELFF.

Concerning this clone itself: The identical CDR3 is also encoded by other nucleotide sequences in the sample. The V call is TRBV28, the J call TRBJ1-5; D gene unclear. CDR1 is MDHEN, CDR2 SYDVKM, per germline. CDR3 length: 11 residues. V was pared by 6 bases and J by 4 bases, with 4 bases between. CDR3 bases: TGTGCCAGCAGCGATAATCAGCCCCAGCATTTT. This sequence encodes CASSDNQPQHF.